A single sample gave rise to the 10 T cell receptor beta chains below, sequenced in a study of shared clonotypes between healthy human individuals. This table comes from immunoSEQ multiplex PCR, and its TCRdb copy is limited to in-frame clones, with some not included. The sample contains some 1,100,000 clones, roughly 74% of which appear only once. The sequencing input was memory CD4+ T cells from PBMCs. The sample's subset: CD45RA-negative fraction. These receptors originate from a young man in good health. Some clones in this sample may be carry-over from other donors' samples.

V is TRBV27 and J is TRBJ1-2; TRBD1 might be the D (5 bases). Per the germline V gene, CDR1 is MNHEY and CDR2 is SMNVEV (reference sequence). Trimming took off 4 bases at V and 4 bases at J, with 13 bases between the two ends. This CDR3 spans 14 amino acids. The CDR3 bases are TGTGCCAGCAGTTCCGGCAGGGCGAGCTATGGCTACACCTTC. Its translation: CASSSGRASYGYTF.

This sequence joins TRBV7-3 and TRBJ1-1, with TRBD1 as a possible D gene (5 bases). Germline V gene sequence: CDR1 SGHTA, CDR2 FQGTGA. This CDR3 is 16 amino acids long. V dropped 3 bases and J dropped 4 bases, with 18 bases sitting between them. CDR3 in amino acids: CASSLRPRGEGTEAFF. CDR3 in DNA: TGTGCCAGCAGCTTGAGACCGCGAGGGGAGGGCACTGAAGCTTTCTTT. Using reference TRBV7-3 and TRBJ1-1 for the parts outside the CDR3, the full variable domain is GAGVSQTPSNKVTEKGKYVELRCDPISGHTALYWYRQSLGQGPEFLIYFQGTGAADDSGLPNDRFFAVRPEGSVSTLKIQRTERGDSAVYLCASSLRPRGEGTEAFFGQGTRLTVV.

This clone showed up just a few times. This sequence joins TRBV5-1 and TRBJ1-2; D ambiguous. Germline loops: CDR1 SGHRS, CDR2 YFSETQ. The CDR3 has 14 residues. Trimming took off 0 bases at V and 4 bases at J, with 10 bases between the two ends. The CDR3 nucleotides are TGCGCCAGCAGCTTGGAGGGAAGCGGCTATGGCTACACCTTC. Encoded protein: CASSLEGSGYGYTF.

V gene TRBV15 combines with J gene TRBJ1-4; 7 bases map to TRBD1. The CDR3 consists of 15 residues. The V segment lost 0 bases and the J segment 6 bases; nucleotides outside the gene matches: 4. Germline values: CDR1 LNHNV, CDR2 YYDKDF (reference sequence). CDR3 sequence (DNA): TGTGCCACCAGCAGAGATTCAGGGGGAGATGAAAAACTGTTTTTT. Protein: CATSRDSGGDEKLFF. The full variable domain, its missing parts supplied by reference TRBV15 and TRBJ1-4, is DAMVIQNPRYQVTQFGKPVTLSCSQTLNHNVMYWYQQKSSQAPKLLFHYYDKDFNNEADTPDNFQSRRPNTSFCFLDIRSPGLGDTAMYLCATSRDSGGDEKLFFGSGTQLSVL.

The CDR3 DNA reads TGTGCCAGCAGCTCTACTAGCGTCGTCACCGGGGAGCTGTTTTTT. Translation gives CASSSTSVVTGELFF. The chain couples TRBV7-6 to TRBJ2-2, with TRBD2 identical over 7 bases. Germline CDR1 reads SGHVS; CDR2 reads FNYEAQ. After removal of 4 bases from V and 4 bases from J, the junction contained 6 bases not matched to a gene. The CDR3 has 15 residues. Full variable domain (remainder filled in from reference TRBV7-6 and TRBJ2-2): GAGVSQSPRYKVTKRGQDVALRCDPISGHVSLYWYRQALGQGPEFLTYFNYEAQQDKSGLPNDRFSAERPEGSISTLTIQRTEQRDSAMYRCASSSTSVVTGELFFGEGSRLTVL.

This clone was seen once. The gene calls are TRBV18 and TRBJ1-1; D is perhaps TRBD1 (5 bases). The germline V gene encodes CDR1 KGHSH and CDR2 LQKENI. Trimming took 1 base from V and 1 from J, leaving 7 bases between them. The CDR3 runs to 14 residues. As DNA, the CDR3 is TGTGCCAGCTCACCACTACAGGAGAACACTGAAGCTTTCTTT. Protein sequence: CASSPLQENTEAFF.

In the case of this clone: This likely came from a read error, as a far larger clone is one base away. The same CDR3 also results from other DNA sequences found in this sample. The chain employs TRBV2 and TRBJ1-4; no reliable D call. From germline, CDR1 is SNHLY and CDR2 FYNNEI. Trimming stripped 8 bases from V and 8 bases from J, with 21 bases between. The CDR3 is 15 residues long. The CDR3 DNA reads as TGTGCCAGCTGTTCCCGTGTCGGAGTCCGGGAAAAACTGTTTTTT. The encoded protein is CASCSRVGVREKLFF.

This clone was counted a few times. The V and J genes are TRBV11-3 and TRBJ2-4; tentatively, D is TRBD1 (5 bases). The V gene's germline CDR1 is SGHNT and CDR2 YENEEA. V dropped 1 base and J dropped 7 bases, with 11 bases sitting between them. This CDR3 is 14 amino acids long. CDR3 sequence (DNA): TGTGCCAGCAGCTTAGGTAGGGGTGCGAACATTCAGTACTTC. Its translation is CASSLGRGANIQYF.

V and J are TRBV6-4 and TRBJ2-7, with a weak D call TRBD2 (5 bases). CDR1 MRHNA and CDR2 SNTAGT come from the germline V gene. The CDR3 runs 15 residues. V lost 2 bases, J lost 6 bases, and 17 bases lay in between. CDR3 amino acids: CASSDRGAAGSEQYF. In DNA form, the CDR3 reads TGTGCCAGCAGTGACCGGGGAGCCGCAGGTAGCGAGCAGTACTTC.

The V and J genes are TRBV5-1 and TRBJ2-7; tentative D call: TRBD1 (6 bases). CDR1 SGHRS and CDR2 YFSETQ come from the germline V gene. This CDR3 comprises 15 residues. Trimming removed 4 bases from V and 0 bases from J, with 14 bases in between. The CDR3 DNA reads as TGCGCCAGCAGCGGCGGTGGGGGCGGCTCCTACGAGCAGTACTTC. Translating gives CASSGGGGGSYEQYF.